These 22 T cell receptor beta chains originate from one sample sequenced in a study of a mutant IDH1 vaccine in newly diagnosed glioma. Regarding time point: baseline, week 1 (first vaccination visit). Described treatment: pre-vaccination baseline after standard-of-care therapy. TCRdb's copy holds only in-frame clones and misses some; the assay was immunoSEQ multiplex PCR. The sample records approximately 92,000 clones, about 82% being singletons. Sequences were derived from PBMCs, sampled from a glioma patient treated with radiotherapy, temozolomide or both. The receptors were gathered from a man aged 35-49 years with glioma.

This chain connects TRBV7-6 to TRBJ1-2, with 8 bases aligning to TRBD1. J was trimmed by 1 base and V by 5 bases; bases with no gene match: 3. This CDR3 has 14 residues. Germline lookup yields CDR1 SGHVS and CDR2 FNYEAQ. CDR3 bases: TGTGCCAGCAGCCGGGACAGGCTTAACTATGGCTACACCTTC. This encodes CASSRDRLNYGYTF.

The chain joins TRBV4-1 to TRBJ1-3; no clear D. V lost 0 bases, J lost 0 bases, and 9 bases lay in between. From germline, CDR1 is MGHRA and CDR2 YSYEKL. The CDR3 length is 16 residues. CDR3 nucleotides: TGCGCCAGCAGCCAAGATCGACTGATCTCTGGAAACACCATATATTTT. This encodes CASSQDRLISGNTIYF.

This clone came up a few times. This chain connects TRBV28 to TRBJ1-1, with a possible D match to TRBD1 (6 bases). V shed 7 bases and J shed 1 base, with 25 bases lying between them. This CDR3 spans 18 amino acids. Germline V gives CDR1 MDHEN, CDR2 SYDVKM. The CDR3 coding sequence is TGTGCCAGCACCACTCCCGGCACACACACAGGGACGAACACTGAAGCTTTCTTT. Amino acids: CASTTPGTHTGTNTEAFF.

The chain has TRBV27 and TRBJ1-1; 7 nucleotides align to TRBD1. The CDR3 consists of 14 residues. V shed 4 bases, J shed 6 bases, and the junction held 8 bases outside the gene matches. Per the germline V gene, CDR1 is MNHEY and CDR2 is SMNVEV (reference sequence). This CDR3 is CASSSNSGGAEAFF. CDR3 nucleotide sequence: TGTGCCAGCAGTTCGAATTCAGGGGGGGCTGAAGCTTTCTTT.

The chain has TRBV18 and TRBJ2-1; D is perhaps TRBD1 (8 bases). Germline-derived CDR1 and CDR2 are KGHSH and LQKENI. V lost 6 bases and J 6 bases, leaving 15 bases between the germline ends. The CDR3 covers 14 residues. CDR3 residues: CASSATGGVNEQFF. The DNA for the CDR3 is TGTGCCAGCTCTGCTACAGGGGGGGTCAATGAGCAGTTCTTC. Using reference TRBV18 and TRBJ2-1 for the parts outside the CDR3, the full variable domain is NAGVMQNPRHLVRRRGQEARLRCSPMKGHSHVYWYRQLPEEGLKFMVYLQKENIIDESGMPKERFSAEFPKEGPSILRIQQVVRGDSAAYFCASSATGGVNEQFFGPGTRLTVL.

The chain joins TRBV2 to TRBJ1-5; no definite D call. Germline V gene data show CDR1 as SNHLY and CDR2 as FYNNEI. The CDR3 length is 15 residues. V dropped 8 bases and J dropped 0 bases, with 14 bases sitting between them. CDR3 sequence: CASCSERDSNQPQHF. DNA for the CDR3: TGTGCCAGCTGTTCTGAGAGGGATAGCAATCAGCCCCAGCATTTT. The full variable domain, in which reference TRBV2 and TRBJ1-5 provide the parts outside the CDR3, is EPEVTQTPSHQVTQMGQEVILRCVPISNHLYFYWYRQILGQKVEFLVSFYNNEISEKSEIFDDQFSVERPDGSNFTLKIRSTKLEDSAMYFCASCSERDSNQPQHFGDGTRLSIL.

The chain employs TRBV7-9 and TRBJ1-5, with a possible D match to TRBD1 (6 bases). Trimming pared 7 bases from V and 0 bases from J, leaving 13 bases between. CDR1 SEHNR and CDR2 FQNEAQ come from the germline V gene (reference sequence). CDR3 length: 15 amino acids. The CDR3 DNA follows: TGTGCCAGCAACGGGGGGCCAGGTAGCAATCAGCCCCAGCATTTT. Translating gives CASNGGPGSNQPQHF.

Here the CDR3 reads CASSQGPGYGYTF. In DNA form, the CDR3 reads TGTGCCAGCAGCCAAGGCCCGGGCTATGGCTACACCTTC. The rearrangement links TRBV4-2 to TRBJ1-2; D ambiguous. V dropped 1 base and J dropped 4 bases, with 7 bases sitting between them. Germline V gene lookup returns CDR1 LGHNA and CDR2 YNFKEQ. CDR3 length: 13 amino acids.

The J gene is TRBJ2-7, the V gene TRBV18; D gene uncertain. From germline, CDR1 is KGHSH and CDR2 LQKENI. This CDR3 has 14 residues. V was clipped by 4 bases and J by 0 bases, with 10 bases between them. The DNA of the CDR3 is TGTGCCAGCTCACTACCAGCGAGCTCCTACGAGCAGTACTTC. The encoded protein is CASSLPASSYEQYF.

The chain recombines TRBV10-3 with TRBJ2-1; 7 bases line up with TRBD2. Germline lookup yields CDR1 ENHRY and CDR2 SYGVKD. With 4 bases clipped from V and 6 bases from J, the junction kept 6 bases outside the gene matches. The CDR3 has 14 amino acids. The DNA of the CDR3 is TGTGCCATCAGTGCCGGACTAGTTGGCAATGAGCAGTTCTTC. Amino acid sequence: CAISAGLVGNEQFF.

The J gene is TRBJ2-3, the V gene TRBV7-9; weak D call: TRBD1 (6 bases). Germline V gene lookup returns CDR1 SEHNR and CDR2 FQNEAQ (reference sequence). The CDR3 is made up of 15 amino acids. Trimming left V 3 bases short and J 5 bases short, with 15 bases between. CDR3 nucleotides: TGTGCCAGCAGCTTGGGGGCAGCGTTGAGAGATACGCAGTATTTT. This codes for CASSLGAALRDTQYF. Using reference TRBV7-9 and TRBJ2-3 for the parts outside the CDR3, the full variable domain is DTGVSQNPRHKITKRGQNVTFRCDPISEHNRLYWYRQTLGQGPEFLTYFQNEAQLEKSRLLSDRFSAERPKGSFSTLEIQRTEQGDSAMYLCASSLGAALRDTQYFGPGTRLTVL.

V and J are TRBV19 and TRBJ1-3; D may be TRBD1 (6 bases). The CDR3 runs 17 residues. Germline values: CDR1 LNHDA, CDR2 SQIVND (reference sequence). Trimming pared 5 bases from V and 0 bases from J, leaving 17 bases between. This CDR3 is CASSSGGGSLSGNTIYF. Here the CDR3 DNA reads TGTGCCAGTAGTTCTGGGGGGGGCAGCCTCTCTGGAAACACCATATATTTT.

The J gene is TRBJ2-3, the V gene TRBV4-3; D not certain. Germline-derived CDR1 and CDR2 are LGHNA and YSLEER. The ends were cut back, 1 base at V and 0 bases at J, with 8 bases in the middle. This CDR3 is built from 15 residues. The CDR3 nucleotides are TGCGCCAGCAGCCAAGCCGCCCTCAGCACAGATACGCAGTATTTT. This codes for CASSQAALSTDTQYF.

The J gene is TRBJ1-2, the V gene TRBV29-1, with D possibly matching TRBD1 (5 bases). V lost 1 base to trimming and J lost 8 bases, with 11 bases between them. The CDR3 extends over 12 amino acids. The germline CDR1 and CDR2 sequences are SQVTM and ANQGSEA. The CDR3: CSVEGRGWGYTF. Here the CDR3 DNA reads TGCAGCGTTGAAGGTCGGGGCTGGGGCTACACCTTC. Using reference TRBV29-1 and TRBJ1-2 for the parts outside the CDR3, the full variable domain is SAVISQKPSRDICQRGTSLTIQCQVDSQVTMMFWYRQQPGQSLTLIATANQGSEATYESGFVIDKFPISRPNLTFSTLTVSNMSPEDSSIYLCSVEGRGWGYTFGSGTRLTVV.

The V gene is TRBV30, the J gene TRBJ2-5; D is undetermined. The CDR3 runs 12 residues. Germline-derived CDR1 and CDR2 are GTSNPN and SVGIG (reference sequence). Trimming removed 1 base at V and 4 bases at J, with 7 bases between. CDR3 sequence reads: CAWSESRETQYF. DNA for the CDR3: TGTGCCTGGAGTGAATCCCGAGAGACCCAGTACTTC.

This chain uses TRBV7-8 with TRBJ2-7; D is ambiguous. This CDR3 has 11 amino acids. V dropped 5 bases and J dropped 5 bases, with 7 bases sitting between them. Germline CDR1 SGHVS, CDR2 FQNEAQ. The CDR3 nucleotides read TGTGCCAGCAGCCCACCTGACGAGCAGTACTTC. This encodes CASSPPDEQYF.

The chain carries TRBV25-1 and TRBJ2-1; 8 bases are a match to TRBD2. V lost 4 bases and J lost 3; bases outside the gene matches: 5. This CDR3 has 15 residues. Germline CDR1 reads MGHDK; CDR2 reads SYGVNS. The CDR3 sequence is CASSATGGRYNEQFF. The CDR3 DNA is TGTGCCAGCAGTGCTACGGGAGGGCGCTACAATGAGCAGTTCTTC.

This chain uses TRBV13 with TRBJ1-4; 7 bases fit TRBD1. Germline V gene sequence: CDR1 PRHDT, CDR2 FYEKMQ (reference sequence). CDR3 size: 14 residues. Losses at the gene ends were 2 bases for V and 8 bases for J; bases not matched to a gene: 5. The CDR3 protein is CASSLSAGGEKLFF. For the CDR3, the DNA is TGTGCCAGCAGCTTATCGGCAGGGGGAGAAAAACTGTTTTTT.

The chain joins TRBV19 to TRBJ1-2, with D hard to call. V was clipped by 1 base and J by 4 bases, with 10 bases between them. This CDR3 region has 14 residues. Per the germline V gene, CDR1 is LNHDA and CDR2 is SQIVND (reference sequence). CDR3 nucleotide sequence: TGTGCCAGTAGTATAGTGGGCGGGAGCTATGGCTACACCTTC. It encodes CASSIVGGSYGYTF.

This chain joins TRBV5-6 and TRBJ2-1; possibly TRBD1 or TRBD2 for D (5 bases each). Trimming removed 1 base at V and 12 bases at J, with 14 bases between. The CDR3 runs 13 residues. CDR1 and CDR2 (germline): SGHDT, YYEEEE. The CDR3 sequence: CASSLPRGDGQFF. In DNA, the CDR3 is TGTGCCAGCAGCTTGCCTAGAGGGGATGGGCAGTTCTTC.

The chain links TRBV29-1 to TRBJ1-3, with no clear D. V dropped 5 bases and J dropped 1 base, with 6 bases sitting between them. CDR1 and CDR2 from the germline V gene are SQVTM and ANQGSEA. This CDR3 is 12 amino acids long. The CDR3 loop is CSVQTSGNTIYF. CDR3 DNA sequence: TGCAGCGTTCAGACTTCTGGAAACACCATATATTTT.

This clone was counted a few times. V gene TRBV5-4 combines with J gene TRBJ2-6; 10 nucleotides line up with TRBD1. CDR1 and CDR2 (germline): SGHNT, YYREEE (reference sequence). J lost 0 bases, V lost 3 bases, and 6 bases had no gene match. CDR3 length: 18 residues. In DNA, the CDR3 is TGTGCCAGCAGCTCACCGGGACAGGGGCCCTCTGGGGCCAACGTCCTGACTTTC. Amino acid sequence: CASSSPGQGPSGANVLTF.